This is a list of T cell receptor beta chains from one sample in a study of OX40 agonist ivuxolimab in advanced cancers. Clones were read by immunoSEQ multiplex PCR, and TCRdb kept only the in-frame ones, dropping some. Of tens of thousands of clones in the sample, 93% were seen once. The source was CD4+ or CD8+ T cells sorted from blood, collected in a trial of the OX40 agonist ivuxolimab. The source of these receptors is an adult with an advanced solid tumor such as melanoma, head and neck, liver or kidney cancer. Both conserved end residues are part of each CDR3. Each record gives: clone size, J gene, V gene, D gene, CDR3 protein, CDR3 DNA. A D gene is named only where the DNA matches it firmly. Size is omitted from some rows. Given values are once, few, many or a class for expanded clones.

clone_size: -; j_call: TRBJ2-1; v_call: TRBV10-2; d_call: TRBD2; cdr3_aa: CASSESGVYNEQFF; cdr3_nt: TGCGCCAGCAGTGAGAGCGGGGTTTACAATGAGCAGTTCTTC
clone_size: -; j_call: TRBJ2-1; v_call: TRBV12-2; d_call: -; cdr3_aa: CASRLGGGSCNEQFF; cdr3_nt: TGTGCAAGTCGCTTAGGCGGCGGCTCCTGCAATGAGCAGTTCTTC
clone_size: -; j_call: TRBJ2-3; v_call: TRBV5-1; d_call: -; cdr3_aa: CASSRTGIPTDTQYF; cdr3_nt: TGCGCCAGCAGCCGAACAGGGATCCCCACAGATACGCAGTATTTT
clone_size: few; j_call: TRBJ1-1; v_call: TRBV5-4; d_call: -; cdr3_aa: CASRGSLNTEAFF; cdr3_nt: TGTGCCAGCAGGGGGTCTCTGAACACTGAAGCTTTCTTT
clone_size: -; j_call: TRBJ1-2; v_call: TRBV27; d_call: TRBD1; cdr3_aa: CASRDRVADGYTF; cdr3_nt: TGTGCCAGCAGAGACAGGGTGGCGGATGGCTACACCTTC
clone_size: -; j_call: TRBJ2-5; v_call: TRBV29-1; d_call: TRBD2; cdr3_aa: CSVPRLAGGEETQYF; cdr3_nt: TGCAGCGTCCCCAGACTAGCGGGGGGGGAAGAGACCCAGTACTTC
clone_size: -; j_call: TRBJ1-1; v_call: TRBV12-5; d_call: -; cdr3_aa: CASGLVVENTEAFF; cdr3_nt: TGTGCTAGTGGTTTGGTAGTAGAGAACACTGAAGCTTTCTTT
clone_size: -; j_call: TRBJ2-3; v_call: TRBV7-6; d_call: TRBD2; cdr3_aa: CASSPHRDPRGGDTQYF; cdr3_nt: TGTGCCAGCAGCCCACATCGGGACCCACGGGGGGGAGATACGCAGTATTTT
clone_size: -; j_call: TRBJ1-1; v_call: TRBV27; d_call: TRBD1; cdr3_aa: CASSHSIGTGIENTEAFF; cdr3_nt: TGTGCCAGCAGCCATTCTATCGGGACAGGGATAGAGAACACTGAAGCTTTCTTT
clone_size: -; j_call: TRBJ2-3; v_call: TRBV11-3; d_call: -; cdr3_aa: CASSSDRPDTQYF; cdr3_nt: TGTGCCAGCAGCTCCGACAGGCCAGATACGCAGTATTTT
clone_size: -; j_call: TRBJ2-7; v_call: TRBV5-6; d_call: -; cdr3_aa: CASSNGQFYEQYF; cdr3_nt: TGTGCCAGCAGCAACGGACAGTTCTACGAGCAGTACTTC
clone_size: -; j_call: TRBJ1-4; v_call: TRBV11-2; d_call: -; cdr3_aa: CASRRNRDSTNEKLFF; cdr3_nt: TGTGCCAGCAGACGAAACAGGGACTCAACTAATGAAAAACTGTTTTTT
clone_size: -; j_call: TRBJ1-1; v_call: TRBV19; d_call: -; cdr3_aa: CASSIGSTEAFF; cdr3_nt: TGTGCCAGTAGTATAGGGAGCACTGAAGCTTTCTTT
clone_size: -; j_call: TRBJ2-7; v_call: TRBV5-6; d_call: -; cdr3_aa: CASSLLGVLSYEQYF; cdr3_nt: TGTGCCAGCAGCCTTCTCGGGGTCCTTTCCTACGAGCAGTACTTC
clone_size: -; j_call: TRBJ2-2; v_call: TRBV5-1; d_call: -; cdr3_aa: CASSLEVVTGELFF; cdr3_nt: TGCGCCAGCAGCTTGGAAGTAGTCACCGGGGAGCTGTTTTTT
clone_size: -; j_call: TRBJ1-4; v_call: TRBV4-1; d_call: -; cdr3_aa: CASSGQSRDATNEKLFF; cdr3_nt: TGCGCCAGCAGCGGTCAGTCCAGGGATGCAACTAATGAAAAACTGTTTTTT
clone_size: -; j_call: TRBJ2-7; v_call: TRBV7-9; d_call: -; cdr3_aa: CASTTNFYEQYF; cdr3_nt: TGTGCCAGCACCACGAATTTCTACGAGCAGTACTTC
clone_size: -; j_call: TRBJ2-7; v_call: TRBV7-9; d_call: TRBD1; cdr3_aa: CASSSDRAPYEQYF; cdr3_nt: TGTGCCAGCAGCTCGGACAGGGCCCCCTACGAGCAGTACTTC
clone_size: -; j_call: TRBJ1-5; v_call: TRBV4-1; d_call: TRBD1; cdr3_aa: CASSQGGTAAGPQHF; cdr3_nt: TGCGCCAGCAGCCAAGGGGGGACAGCCGCAGGGCCCCAGCATTTT
clone_size: -; j_call: TRBJ1-1; v_call: TRBV6-7; d_call: TRBD1; cdr3_aa: CASSYTGGEAEAFF; cdr3_nt: TGTGCCAGCAGTTATACAGGGGGAGAGGCTGAAGCTTTCTTT
clone_size: -; j_call: TRBJ2-1; v_call: TRBV27; d_call: TRBD2; cdr3_aa: CASSDLAGPNNEQFF; cdr3_nt: TGTGCCAGCAGTGATCTAGCGGGACCCAACAATGAGCAGTTCTTC
clone_size: -; j_call: TRBJ1-1; v_call: TRBV6-1; d_call: TRBD1; cdr3_aa: CASRQTGDTEAFF; cdr3_nt: TGTGCCAGCAGGCAGACAGGGGACACTGAAGCTTTCTTT
clone_size: -; j_call: TRBJ2-7; v_call: TRBV4-3; d_call: -; cdr3_aa: CASSQDAEYYEQYF; cdr3_nt: TGCGCCAGCAGCCAAGATGCAGAGTACTACGAGCAGTACTTC
clone_size: once; j_call: TRBJ2-2; v_call: TRBV4-1; d_call: -; cdr3_aa: CASSQEQPNTGELFF; cdr3_nt: TGCGCCAGCAGCCAAGAACAGCCAAACACCGGGGAGCTGTTTTTT
clone_size: once; j_call: TRBJ2-1; v_call: TRBV27; d_call: -; cdr3_aa: CASSFGYDEQFF; cdr3_nt: TGTGCCAGCAGTTTTGGGTACGATGAGCAGTTCTTC
clone_size: -; j_call: TRBJ2-2; v_call: TRBV4-1; d_call: -; cdr3_aa: CASSQEWGTGELFF; cdr3_nt: TGCGCCAGCAGCCAAGAATGGGGCACCGGGGAGCTGTTTTTT
clone_size: -; j_call: TRBJ1-5; v_call: TRBV6-6; d_call: TRBD1; cdr3_aa: CASSLLARGTEKHF; cdr3_nt: TGTGCCAGCAGCCTGTTGGCTAGAGGGACAGAGAAGCATTTT
clone_size: once; j_call: TRBJ2-7; v_call: TRBV7-8; d_call: -; cdr3_aa: CASSQDLALSYEQYF; cdr3_nt: TGTGCCAGCAGCCAGGATCTAGCGCTCTCCTACGAGCAGTACTTC
clone_size: -; j_call: TRBJ2-7; v_call: TRBV15; d_call: TRBD2; cdr3_aa: CATSRGASGPYEQYF; cdr3_nt: TGTGCCACCAGCAGAGGGGCTAGCGGGCCCTACGAGCAGTACTTC
clone_size: -; j_call: TRBJ2-1; v_call: TRBV27; d_call: TRBD1; cdr3_aa: CASSPTGGIYNEQFF; cdr3_nt: TGTGCCAGCAGCCCGACAGGGGGAATATACAATGAGCAGTTCTTC
clone_size: -; j_call: TRBJ2-1; v_call: TRBV27; d_call: TRBD2; cdr3_aa: CASSFRREGEQFF; cdr3_nt: TGTGCCAGCAGTTTCCGACGGGAGGGTGAGCAGTTCTTC
clone_size: -; j_call: TRBJ2-7; v_call: TRBV5-1; d_call: -; cdr3_aa: CASSLEGAYEQYF; cdr3_nt: TGCGCCAGCAGCTTGGAGGGGGCCTACGAGCAGTACTTC
clone_size: -; j_call: TRBJ2-7; v_call: TRBV2; d_call: TRBD2; cdr3_aa: CASSELGGFDEQYF; cdr3_nt: TGTGCCAGCAGTGAGCTGGGGGGGTTCGACGAGCAGTACTTC
clone_size: -; j_call: TRBJ1-1; v_call: TRBV18; d_call: -; cdr3_aa: CASSPPKNTEAFF; cdr3_nt: TGTGCCAGCTCACCACCCAAGAACACTGAAGCTTTCTTT
clone_size: -; j_call: TRBJ2-7; v_call: TRBV7-9; d_call: -; cdr3_aa: CASSSPNSPYEQYF; cdr3_nt: TGTGCCAGCAGCTCTCCGAACAGTCCCTACGAGCAGTACTTC
clone_size: -; j_call: TRBJ1-1; v_call: TRBV7-6; d_call: -; cdr3_aa: CASSFSVSGTEAFF; cdr3_nt: TGTGCCAGCAGCTTTTCTGTATCTGGCACTGAAGCTTTCTTT
clone_size: -; j_call: TRBJ2-3; v_call: TRBV5-1; d_call: -; cdr3_aa: CASSLRADTDTQYF; cdr3_nt: TGCGCCAGCAGCTTGCGGGCCGACACAGATACGCAGTATTTT
clone_size: -; j_call: TRBJ2-7; v_call: TRBV6-6; d_call: -; cdr3_aa: CASSYEGPSYEQYF; cdr3_nt: TGTGCCAGCAGTTACGAGGGGCCCTCCTACGAGCAGTACTTC